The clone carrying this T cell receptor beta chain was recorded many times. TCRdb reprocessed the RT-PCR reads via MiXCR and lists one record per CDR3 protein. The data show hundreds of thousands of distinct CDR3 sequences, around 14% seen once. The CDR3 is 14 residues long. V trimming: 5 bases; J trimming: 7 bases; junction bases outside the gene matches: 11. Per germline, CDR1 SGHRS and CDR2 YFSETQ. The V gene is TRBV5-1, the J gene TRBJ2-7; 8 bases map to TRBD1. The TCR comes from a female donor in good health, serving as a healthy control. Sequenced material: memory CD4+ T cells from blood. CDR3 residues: CASRDDRGLREQYF. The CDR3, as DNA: TGCGCCAGCAGAGACGACAGGGGTTTACGGGAGCAGTACTTC.